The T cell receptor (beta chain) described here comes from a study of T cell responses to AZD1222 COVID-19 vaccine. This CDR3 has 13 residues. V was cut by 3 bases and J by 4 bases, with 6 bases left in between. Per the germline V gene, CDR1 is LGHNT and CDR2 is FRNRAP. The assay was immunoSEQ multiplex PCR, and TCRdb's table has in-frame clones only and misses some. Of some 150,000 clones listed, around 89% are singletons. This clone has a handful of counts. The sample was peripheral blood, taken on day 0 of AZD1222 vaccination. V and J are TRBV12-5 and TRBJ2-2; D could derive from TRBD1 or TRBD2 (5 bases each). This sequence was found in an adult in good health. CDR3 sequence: CASGFGGTGELFF. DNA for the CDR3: TGTGCTAGTGGTTTTGGGGGCACCGGGGAGCTGTTTTTT.